The 19 T cell receptor beta chains below all came from one sample that was sequenced in a study of prognosis after radiotherapy for stage I lung cancer. Genomic DNA provided the template from which TCR beta CDR3 was amplified by two-round multiplex PCR. Each TRBV and TRBJ gene had its own primer in the first PCR round. TCRdb re-called the multiplex PCR reads with MiXCR, one entry per CDR3 protein. The table records 25,000 to 35,000 distinct CDR3 sequences, 40% to 55% of them present only once. The sample consisted of PBMCs, taken before or after stereotactic body radiation therapy (not recorded which). The receptor set was obtained from a donor over 45 with non-small cell lung cancer.

The chain joins TRBV30 to TRBJ1-5; maybe TRBD1 (6 bases). Germline values: CDR1 GTSNPN, CDR2 SVGIG (reference sequence). The CDR3 has 13 amino acids. Trimming left V 7 bases short and J 4 bases short, with 14 bases between. As DNA, the CDR3 is TGTGCCTTTAGCGGGGGCGGGAATCAGCCCCAGCATTTT. It encodes CAFSGGGNQPQHF.

This clonotype was seen repeatedly, ten times or more. The J gene is TRBJ1-5, the V gene TRBV27; D gene ambiguous. In germline, CDR1 is MNHEY, CDR2 SMNVEV (reference sequence). Trimming left V 3 bases short and J 7 bases short, with 13 bases between. The length of the CDR3 is 14 residues. For the CDR3, the DNA is TGTGCCAGCAGTTTGACGGGTTCGATCCAGCCCCAGCATTTT. Protein: CASSLTGSIQPQHF.

The J gene is TRBJ2-7, the V gene TRBV2; D not resolved. From germline, CDR1 is SNHLY and CDR2 FYNNEI. The CDR3 extends over 11 amino acids. The CDR3 here is CASWGSYEQYF. The DNA for the CDR3 is TGTGCATCTTGGGGTTCCTACGAGCAGTACTTC.

Notes on this clonotype: A far larger clone lies a single base away; this is likely a read error. The chain combines TRBV6-2 or TRBV6-3 with TRBJ2-2, with D tentatively TRBD2 (5 bases). V was trimmed by 6 bases and J by 5 bases, leaving 16 bases between them. The CDR3 consists of 15 residues. Germline-derived CDR1 and CDR2 are MNHEY and SVGEGT. DNA of the CDR3: TGTGCCAGCAGAAGCCGGGAAGCTTTAACCGGGGAGCTGTTTTTT. Translating gives CASRSREALTGELFF.

As concerns this clonotype: A much larger clone differs from this one at a single base, so this may be a read error. J is TRBJ2-3 and V is TRBV14; 8 bases agree with TRBD2. CDR1 SGHDN and CDR2 FVKESK come from the germline V gene. With V trimmed by 3 bases and J by 1 base, 18 bases remained unmatched. The CDR3 contains 20 residues. DNA for the CDR3: TGTGCCAGCAGCCATCTCCGGGGACTAGAGGGTCTATCCGGCACAGATACGCAGTATTTT. Protein sequence: CASSHLRGLEGLSGTDTQYF.

This clonotype has just a few counts. A much larger clonotype is one base distant, so this may be a read error. The chain links TRBV5-4 to TRBJ2-2, with D uncertain. The V gene lost 0 bases and the J gene lost 10 bases, with 13 bases spanning the gap. Germline CDR1 SGHNT, CDR2 YYREEE (reference sequence). CDR3 length: 14 residues. The CDR3 DNA is TGTGCCAGCAGCTTGGAAGGTTCGTCCGCGGAGCTGTTTTTT. Translating gives CASSLEGSSAELFF.

Remarks on this clonotype: Relative to the germline gene, one junction end is altered; a read error may explain this. The rearrangement joins TRBV28 to TRBJ1-1; D may be TRBD1 (6 bases). Germline CDR1 reads MDHEN; CDR2 reads SYDVKM. CDR3 length: 13 amino acids. The CDR3 DNA is TGTGCCAGCAGACAATCGGGGGCCGCCTCCAAGGAATTT. It is translated as CASRQSGAASKEF.

This rearrangement joins TRBV28 to TRBJ1-5; perhaps TRBD1 as D (6 bases). Germline V gene data show CDR1 as MDHEN and CDR2 as SYDVKM. The ends were cut back, 7 bases at V and 6 bases at J, with 13 bases in the middle. The CDR3 contains 13 residues. The DNA for the CDR3 is TGTGCCAGCAAAAAACAGGGCGGTCAGCCCCAGCATTTT. Amino acid sequence: CASKKQGGQPQHF.

Within the sample, this clonotype is medium-sized (0.01 to 0.1%). V is TRBV10-2 and J is TRBJ1-2; unclear D gene. The length of the CDR3 is 12 residues. CDR1 is WSHSY and CDR2 is SAAADI in the germline V gene. Trimming shortened V by 6 bases and J by 3 bases, and 8 bases separated the two germline ends. CDR3 sequence: CASRKDDYGYTF. CDR3 DNA: TGCGCCAGCAGGAAGGATGACTATGGCTACACCTTC.

This clonotype was picked up many times. The rearrangement uses TRBV5-1 and TRBJ2-3; D remains ambiguous. V lost 1 base and J 5 bases, leaving 8 bases between the germline ends. CDR1 is SGHRS and CDR2 is YFSETQ in the germline V gene. The CDR3 is made up of 13 amino acids. The CDR3 region is CASSLYGGDTQYF. The CDR3 DNA reads TGCGCCAGCAGCTTGTACGGTGGAGATACGCAGTATTTT.

This clonotype appeared many times. The genes are TRBV5-1 and TRBJ1-5, with D uncertain. CDR3 length equals 15 residues. V lost 0 bases to trimming and J lost 1 base, with 8 bases between them. Germline loops: CDR1 SGHRS, CDR2 YFSETQ. The CDR3 nucleotides read TGCGCCAGCAGCTTGGATGCAGGAAGCAATCAGCCCCAGCATTTT. Its translation: CASSLDAGSNQPQHF.

The table lists this clonotype with a count of one. The rearrangement joins TRBV3-1 to TRBJ2-7; D ambiguous. V was clipped by 0 bases and J by 5 bases, with 8 bases between them. CDR3 size: 13 residues. CDR1 is LGHDT, CDR2 YNNKEL, per germline (reference sequence). Written as DNA, the CDR3 is TGTGCCAGCAGCCAAGATGGTGGACACGAGCAGTACTTC. Protein: CASSQDGGHEQYF.

In this sample, this clonotype turned up many times. CDR3 loop: CASSPSGLVNEQFF. The CDR3 DNA reads TGTGCCAGTAGTCCTAGCGGCCTTGTCAATGAGCAGTTCTTC. This chain joins TRBV19 and TRBJ2-1; TRBD2 agrees at 7 bases. The germline gives CDR1 LNHDA, CDR2 SQIVND (reference sequence). V lost 5 bases and J lost 6; bases outside the gene matches: 7. The CDR3 spans 14 residues.

The sample holds one count of this clonotype. CDR3 DNA: TGTGCCAGCAGCCCCTCGGTACAGGCGTACAATGAGCAGTTCTTC. This gives the protein CASSPSVQAYNEQFF. The rearrangement joins TRBV11-3 to TRBJ2-1, with D tentatively TRBD1 (5 bases). The CDR3 spans 15 residues. The V gene's germline CDR1 is SGHNT and CDR2 YENEEA. V was shortened by 5 bases and J by 4 bases, with 15 bases between the two germline ends.

A remark on this clonotype: A far bigger clonotype differs at one base, so this is likely a read error. The genes are TRBV20-1 and TRBJ2-5; a weak D match, TRBD2 (5 bases). The closer fit of TRBJ2-1 to the DNA end suggests the J call may be wrong. Germline CDR1 and CDR2: DFQATT and SNEGSKA (reference sequence). The CDR3 runs 15 residues. CDR3 residues: CSARLVLEGYNEQFF. The CDR3, as DNA: TGCAGTGCTAGGCTGGTACTAGAGGGCTACAATGAGCAGTTCTTC.

This clonotype was counted at least ten times. The chain couples TRBV4-2 to TRBJ2-7; 7 positions match TRBD2. CDR1 and CDR2 from the germline V gene are LGHNA and YNFKEQ. This CDR3 contains 15 residues. The V and J ends lost 1 base and 4 bases, in that order; junction bases with no gene match: 7. CDR3 DNA sequence: TGTGCCAGCAGCCAAGTGCTAGCGGCCTTATACGAGCAGTACTTC. Translating gives CASSQVLAALYEQYF.

This clonotype was seen many times. Compared with germline, one end of the junction differs, possibly owing to a read error. J is TRBJ1-3 and V is TRBV7-8, with TRBD1 identical over 8 bases. Germline CDR1 is SGHVS and CDR2 is FQNEAQ. This CDR3 has 17 amino acids. This CDR3 reads CVSSLTRDRTLGNTIYF. The CDR3 DNA reads TGTGTCAGCAGCTTAACCCGGGACAGGACCCTTGGAAACACCATATATTTT.

This clonotype was detected many times. The rearrangement joins TRBV20-1 to TRBJ1-1, with D perhaps TRBD1 (5 bases). The CDR3 is 13 residues long. Germline values: CDR1 DFQATT, CDR2 SNEGSKA (reference sequence). Trimming removed 0 bases at V and 5 bases at J, with 10 bases between. The CDR3 is CSAREGGDTEAFF. The DNA of the CDR3 is TGCAGTGCTAGAGAAGGAGGGGATACTGAAGCTTTCTTT.

This clonotype was counted ten times or more. This chain joins TRBV20-1 and TRBJ1-1; D call uncertain. The CDR3 contains 12 residues. Per the germline V gene, CDR1 is DFQATT and CDR2 is SNEGSKA (reference sequence). V gave up 5 bases and J gave up 4 bases, with 11 bases separating them. CDR3 in amino acids: CSAQKGSTEAFF. The CDR3 DNA sequence: TGCAGTGCTCAAAAGGGAAGCACTGAAGCTTTCTTT.